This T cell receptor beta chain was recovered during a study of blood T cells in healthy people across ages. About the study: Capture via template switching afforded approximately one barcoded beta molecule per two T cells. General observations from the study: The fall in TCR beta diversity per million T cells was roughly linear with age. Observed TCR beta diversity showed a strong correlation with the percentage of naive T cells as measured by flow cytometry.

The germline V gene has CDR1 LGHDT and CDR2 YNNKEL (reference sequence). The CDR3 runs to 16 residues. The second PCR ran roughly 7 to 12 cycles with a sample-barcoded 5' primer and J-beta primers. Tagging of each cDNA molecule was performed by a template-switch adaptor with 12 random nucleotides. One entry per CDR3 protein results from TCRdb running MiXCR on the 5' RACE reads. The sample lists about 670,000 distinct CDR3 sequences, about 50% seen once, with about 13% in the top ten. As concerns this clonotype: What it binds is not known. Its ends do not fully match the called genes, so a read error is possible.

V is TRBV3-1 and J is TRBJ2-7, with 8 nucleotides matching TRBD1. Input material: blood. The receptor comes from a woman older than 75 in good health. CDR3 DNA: TGTGCCAGCAGCCGGGCCGACAGGGGTGTTACCTACGAGCGGTACTTC. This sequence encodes CASSRADRGVTYERYF.